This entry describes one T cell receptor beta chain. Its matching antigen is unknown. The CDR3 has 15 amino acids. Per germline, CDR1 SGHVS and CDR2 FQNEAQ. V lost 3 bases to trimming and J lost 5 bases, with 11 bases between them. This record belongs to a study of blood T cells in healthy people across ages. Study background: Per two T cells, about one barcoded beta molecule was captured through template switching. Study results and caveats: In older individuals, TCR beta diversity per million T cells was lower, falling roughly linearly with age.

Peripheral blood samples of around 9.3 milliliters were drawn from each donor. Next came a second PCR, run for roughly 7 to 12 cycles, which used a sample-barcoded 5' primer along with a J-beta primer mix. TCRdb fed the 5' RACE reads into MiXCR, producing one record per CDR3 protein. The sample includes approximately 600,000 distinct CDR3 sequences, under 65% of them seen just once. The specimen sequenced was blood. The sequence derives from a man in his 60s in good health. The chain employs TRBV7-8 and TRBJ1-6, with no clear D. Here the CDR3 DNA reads TGTGCCAGCAGCTTCGCCGACACAAATAATTCACCCCTCCACTTT. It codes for CASSFADTNNSPLHF.